The 19 T cell receptor beta chains presented below share a single source sample, sequenced in a study of T cells in Graves' hyperthyroidism and ophthalmopathy. Amplified TCR beta CDR3 regions came from RNA transcripts. Using the HTBI primer set, a first-round RT-PCR was run on the TCR CDR3. TCRdb re-called the multiplex PCR reads with MiXCR, one entry per CDR3 protein. The sample has approximately 600,000 distinct CDR3 sequences, under 25% seen once; the top ten hold over 30%. Sample: blood. These receptors were obtained from a young man with Graves' ophthalmopathy.

This clonotype was seen a few times. This may arise from a read error, as a much more abundant clone is one base away. The chain uses TRBV7-9 and TRBJ2-5, with TRBD2 matching over 14 bases. The CDR3 runs 15 residues. Germline CDR1 SEHNR, CDR2 FQNEAQ (reference sequence). The ends lost 4 bases at V and 5 bases at J; junction bases unmatched: 3. CDR3 region: CASSWTSGRLETQYF. The CDR3 region has the DNA TGTGCCAGCAGCTGGACTAGCGGGAGGTTGGAGACCCAGTACTTC.

On this clonotype itself: A much larger clone sits a single nucleotide away, making a read error possible. Here the CDR3 reads CASSIDWRGGSYEQYF. CDR3 DNA sequence: TGTGCCAGCAGCATAGATTGGCGCGGGGGAAGCTACGAGCAGTACTTC. The chain couples TRBV11-2 to TRBJ2-7; 7 bases fit TRBD2. The germline gives CDR1 SGHAT, CDR2 FQNNGV. This CDR3 has 16 residues.

In this sample, this clonotype turned up many times. The chain couples TRBV7-2 to TRBJ2-3; D call uncertain. The CDR3 is made up of 15 amino acids. Germline assignment: CDR1 SGHTA and CDR2 FQGNSA. V was cut by 4 bases and J by 2 bases, with 13 bases left in between. CDR3 sequence: CASSSREAYTDTQYF. The CDR3 region has the DNA TGTGCCAGCAGCTCACGAGAAGCGTACACAGATACGCAGTATTTT.

This clonotype was observed many times. J is TRBJ1-5 and V is TRBV12-3 or TRBV12-4, with a possible D match to TRBD1 (5 bases). Deletions cut 6 bases from V and 4 bases from J, with 7 bases between. CDR3 length equals 12 residues. The CDR3 sequence: CASRRGNQPQHF. Written as DNA, the CDR3 is TGTGCCAGCAGAAGGGGTAATCAGCCCCAGCATTTT.

The chain carries TRBV2 and TRBJ1-3; D is uncertain. Germline assignment: CDR1 SNHLY and CDR2 FYNNEI. The germline V and J ends were trimmed by 10 bases and 3 bases, with 10 bases remaining between them. The CDR3 has 12 amino acids. As DNA, the CDR3 is TGTGCCACCCTAAACTATGGAAACACCATATATTTT. Its translation: CATLNYGNTIYF.

This clonotype has only a few counts. The chain recombines TRBV11-2 with TRBJ2-2, with D tentatively TRBD1 (5 bases). The CDR3 is 17 residues long. CDR1 is SGHAT, CDR2 FQNNGV, per germline. V was cut by 7 bases and J by 0 bases, with 18 bases left in between. This CDR3 is CASTTRPGRANTGELFF. CDR3 DNA: TGTGCCAGCACCACCCGACCAGGCAGGGCGAACACCGGGGAGCTGTTTTTT.

The table lists this clonotype with a few counts. The chain uses TRBV7-8 and TRBJ2-2; 8 nucleotides line up with TRBD1. The CDR3 contains 19 residues. Unmatched junction bases numbered 20, after V lost 7 bases and J lost 4 bases. Germline V gene data show CDR1 as SGHVS and CDR2 as FQNEAQ. The CDR3: CASTISGTGIYWGTGELFF. As DNA, the CDR3 is TGTGCCAGCACCATCTCCGGGACAGGCATCTACTGGGGCACCGGGGAGCTGTTTTTT. The variable domain in full, completed from reference TRBV7-8 and TRBJ2-2, reads GAGVSQSPRYKVAKRGQDVALRCDPISGHVSLFWYQQALGQGPEFLTYFQNEAQLDKSGLPSDRFFAERPEGSVSTLKIQRTQQEDSAVYLCASTISGTGIYWGTGELFFGEGSRLTVL.

This clonotype occurred a few times. This clone may be a read error of a much larger clone one base away. This sequence joins TRBV7-3 and TRBJ2-1; 11 positions match TRBD2. From germline, CDR1 is SGHTA and CDR2 FQGTGA. This CDR3 has 15 residues. The V and J ends lost 2 bases and 9 bases, in that order; junction bases with no gene match: 6. This chain's CDR3 is CASSLVSGRGGEQFF. In nucleotides, the CDR3 is TGTGCCAGCAGCTTAGTTAGCGGGAGGGGGGGTGAGCAGTTCTTC.

This clonotype was detected only a few times. V is TRBV28 and J is TRBJ2-2, with D perhaps TRBD1 (5 bases). V was cut by 1 base and J by 0 bases, with 12 bases left in between. Germline CDR1 is MDHEN and CDR2 is SYDVKM. This CDR3 comprises 17 residues. The CDR3 sequence: CASSLFRTNANTGELFF. As DNA, the CDR3 is TGTGCCAGCAGTTTATTTAGGACAAATGCGAACACCGGGGAGCTGTTTTTT.

In its sample, this clonotype was seen a few times. The CDR3 DNA follows: TGCAGTGCTAGAGTAAGGCGGGAGGTGGTTAATGAGCAGTTCTTC. Protein: CSARVRREVVNEQFF. The rearrangement links TRBV20-1 to TRBJ2-1; 8 positions agree with TRBD2. The ends lost 1 base at V and 7 bases at J; junction bases unmatched: 9. This CDR3 has 15 amino acids. Germline V gene data show CDR1 as DFQATT and CDR2 as SNEGSKA (reference sequence).

The genes are TRBV6-5 and TRBJ2-6, with unresolved D. V shed 2 bases and J shed 0 bases, with 8 bases lying between them. This CDR3 has 16 residues. Per germline, CDR1 MNHEY and CDR2 SVGAGI. CDR3 sequence: CASSYSLSSGANVLTF. The CDR3 nucleotides read TGTGCCAGCAGTTACAGTCTGAGCTCTGGGGCCAACGTCCTGACTTTC.

This clonotype has a single count. The CDR3 sequence is CASSMERGHQPQHF. As DNA, the CDR3 is TGTGCCAGTAGTATGGAACGGGGCCATCAGCCCCAGCATTTT. This chain joins TRBV19 and TRBJ1-5; a possible D gene is TRBD1 (5 bases). The germline CDR1 and CDR2 sequences are LNHDA and SQIVND (reference sequence). Trimming took off 3 bases at V and 5 bases at J, with 11 bases between the two ends. This CDR3 comprises 14 residues.

This clonotype was seen repeatedly, ten times or more. The chain recombines TRBV6-1 with TRBJ2-7; TRBD2 might be the D (6 bases). Germline V CDR1 and CDR2: MNHNS, SASEGT. Trimming left V 6 bases short and J 7 bases short, with 10 bases between. The length of the CDR3 is 11 residues. The CDR3 nucleotides read TGTGCCAGCAGCTCCCGGGGGGAGCAGTACTTC. This encodes CASSSRGEQYF.

In this sample, this clonotype turned up many times. The chain recombines TRBV29-1 with TRBJ2-7, with 7 bases aligning to TRBD1. The CDR3 covers 14 residues. V was pared by 7 bases and J by 0 bases, with 9 bases of the junction left unmatched. Germline CDR1 SQVTM, CDR2 ANQGSEA. Here the CDR3 reads CSAITGAISYEQYF. CDR3 in DNA: TGCAGCGCGATAACAGGGGCGATCTCCTACGAGCAGTACTTC.

This clonotype was detected many times. The genes are TRBV12-3 or TRBV12-4 and TRBJ2-5; D is unresolved. V shed 4 bases and J shed 5 bases, with 14 bases lying between them. The CDR3 is 14 amino acids. This CDR3 is CASSSPWPGETQYF. In DNA form, the CDR3 reads TGTGCCAGCAGTTCCCCATGGCCTGGTGAGACCCAGTACTTC.

The DNA of the CDR3 is TGTGCCAGCAGCGGACAGGGGGCGCTCGGAAACACCATATATTTT. Protein: CASSGQGALGNTIYF. The rearrangement joins TRBV11-1 to TRBJ1-3; 11 nucleotides match TRBD1. Germline V gene data show CDR1 as SGHAT and CDR2 as FQDESV (reference sequence). V lost 5 bases and J lost 4; bases outside the gene matches: 4. The CDR3 contains 15 residues.

In its sample, this clonotype was seen a few times. The chain couples TRBV28 to TRBJ1-2, with TRBD1 identical over 8 bases. Germline V CDR1 and CDR2: MDHEN, SYDVKM. The CDR3 extends over 12 amino acids. J gave up 2 bases and V 11 bases, and 4 bases lay outside the gene matches. The CDR3 here is CAYRGGNYGYTF. CDR3 DNA: TGTGCCTACAGGGGGGGAAACTATGGCTACACCTTC.

V gene TRBV9 combines with J gene TRBJ2-5, with D tentatively TRBD2 (6 bases). CDR1 is SGDLS, CDR2 YYNGEE, per germline. There are 16 residues in the CDR3. V gave up 0 bases and J gave up 4 bases, with 16 bases separating them. The CDR3 nucleotides read TGTGCCAGCAGCGTAGGGATGAAAATGGGGGGAGAGACCCAGTACTTC. This codes for CASSVGMKMGGETQYF.

The J gene is TRBJ2-7, the V gene TRBV3-1; TRBD2 aligns across 12 bases. The CDR3 is 19 amino acids. Losses at the gene ends were 1 base for V and 3 bases for J; bases not matched to a gene: 13. Looked up from germline, CDR1 is LGHDT and CDR2 is YNNKEL (reference sequence). This CDR3 is CASSQVRLAGGPGYYEQYF. The DNA for the CDR3 is TGTGCCAGCAGCCAAGTCAGGCTAGCGGGAGGGCCTGGGTACTACGAGCAGTACTTC.